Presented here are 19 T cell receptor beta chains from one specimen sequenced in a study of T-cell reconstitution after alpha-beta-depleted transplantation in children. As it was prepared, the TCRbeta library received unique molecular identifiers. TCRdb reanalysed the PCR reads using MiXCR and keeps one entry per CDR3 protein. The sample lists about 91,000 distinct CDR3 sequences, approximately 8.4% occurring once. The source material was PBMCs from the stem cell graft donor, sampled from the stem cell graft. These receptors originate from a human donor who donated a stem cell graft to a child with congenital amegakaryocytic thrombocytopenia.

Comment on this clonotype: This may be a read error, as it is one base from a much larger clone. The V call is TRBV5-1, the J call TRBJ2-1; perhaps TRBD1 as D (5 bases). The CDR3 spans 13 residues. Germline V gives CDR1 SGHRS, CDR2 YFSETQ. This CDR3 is CASSFTQDNEQIF. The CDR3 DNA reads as TGCGCCAGCAGCTTTACACAGGACAATGAGCAGATCTTC.

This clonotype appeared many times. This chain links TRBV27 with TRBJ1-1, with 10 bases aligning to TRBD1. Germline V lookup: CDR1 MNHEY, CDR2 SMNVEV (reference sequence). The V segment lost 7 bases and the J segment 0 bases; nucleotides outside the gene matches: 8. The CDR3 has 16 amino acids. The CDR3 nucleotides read TGTGCCAGCACTCCCGGGACAGGGGCCATGAACACTGAAGCTTTCTTT. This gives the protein CASTPGTGAMNTEAFF.

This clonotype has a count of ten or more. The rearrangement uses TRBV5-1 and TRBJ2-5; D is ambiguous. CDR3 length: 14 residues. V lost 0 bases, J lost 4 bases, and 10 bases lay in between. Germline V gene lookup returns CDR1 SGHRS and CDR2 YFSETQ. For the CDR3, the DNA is TGCGCCAGCAGCTTGGATGTAGGTCGAGAGACCCAGTACTTC. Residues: CASSLDVGRETQYF.

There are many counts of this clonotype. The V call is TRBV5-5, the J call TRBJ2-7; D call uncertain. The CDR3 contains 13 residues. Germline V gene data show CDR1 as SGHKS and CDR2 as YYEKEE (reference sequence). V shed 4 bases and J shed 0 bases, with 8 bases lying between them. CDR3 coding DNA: TGTGCCAGCAGCCACAACCCCTCCTACGAGCAGTACTTC. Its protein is CASSHNPSYEQYF.

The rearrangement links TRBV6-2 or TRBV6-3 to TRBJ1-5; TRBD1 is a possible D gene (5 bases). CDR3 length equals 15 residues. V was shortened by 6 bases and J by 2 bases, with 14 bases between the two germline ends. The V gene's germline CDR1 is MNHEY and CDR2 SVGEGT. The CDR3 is CASSLTELGNQPQHF. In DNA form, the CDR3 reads TGTGCCAGCAGCCTGACAGAGCTCGGCAATCAGCCCCAGCATTTT.

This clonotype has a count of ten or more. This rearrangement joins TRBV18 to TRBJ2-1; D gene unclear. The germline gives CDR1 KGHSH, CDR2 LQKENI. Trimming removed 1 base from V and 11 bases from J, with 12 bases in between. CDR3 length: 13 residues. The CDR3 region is CASSPRAPGQQFF. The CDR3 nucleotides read TGTGCCAGCTCACCACGAGCGCCAGGCCAGCAGTTCTTC.

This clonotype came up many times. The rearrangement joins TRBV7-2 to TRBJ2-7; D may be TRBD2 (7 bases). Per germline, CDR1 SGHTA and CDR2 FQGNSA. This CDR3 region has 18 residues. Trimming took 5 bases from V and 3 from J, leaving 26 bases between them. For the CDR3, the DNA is TGTGCCAGCAGCCATCTCCAGGGGCGGCGGGGGCGAATCTACGAGCAGTACTTC. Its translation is CASSHLQGRRGRIYEQYF.

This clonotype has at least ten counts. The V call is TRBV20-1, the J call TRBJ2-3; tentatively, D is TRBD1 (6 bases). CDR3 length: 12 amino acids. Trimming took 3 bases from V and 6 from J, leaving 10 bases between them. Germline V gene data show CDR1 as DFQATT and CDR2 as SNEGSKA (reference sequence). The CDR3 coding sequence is TGCAGTGCTAGTCGTCAGGGGGATACGCAGTATTTT. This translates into CSASRQGDTQYF.

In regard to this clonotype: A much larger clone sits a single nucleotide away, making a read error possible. CDR3 bases: TGCGCCACCAGCCAAGGCGGAGGGCGAACTAGCACAGATACGCAGTATTTT. This codes for CATSQGGGRTSTDTQYF. The chain combines TRBV4-1 with TRBJ2-3, with D possibly matching TRBD2 (6 bases). Germline loops: CDR1 MGHRA, CDR2 YSYEKL. CDR3 length: 17 residues.

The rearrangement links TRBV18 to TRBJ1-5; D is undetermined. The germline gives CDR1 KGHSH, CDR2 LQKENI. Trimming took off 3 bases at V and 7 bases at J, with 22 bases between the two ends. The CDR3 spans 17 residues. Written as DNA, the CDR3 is TGTGCCAGCTCACCGATAGGCAAAGGCACGGCGCAGCAGCCCCAGCATTTT. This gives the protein CASSPIGKGTAQQPQHF.

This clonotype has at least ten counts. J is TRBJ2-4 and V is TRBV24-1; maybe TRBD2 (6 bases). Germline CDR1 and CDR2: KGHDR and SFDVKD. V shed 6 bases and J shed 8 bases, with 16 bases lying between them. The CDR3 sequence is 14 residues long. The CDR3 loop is CATSPTSFPYIQYF. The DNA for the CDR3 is TGTGCCACCAGTCCGACTAGTTTTCCGTACATTCAGTACTTC.

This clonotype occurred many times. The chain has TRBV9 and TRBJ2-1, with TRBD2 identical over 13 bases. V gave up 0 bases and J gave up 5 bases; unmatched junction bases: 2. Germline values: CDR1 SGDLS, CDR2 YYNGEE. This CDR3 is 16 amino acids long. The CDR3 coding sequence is TGTGCCAGCAGCGTAGAGGGGACTAGCGGGAACAATGAGCAGTTCTTC. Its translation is CASSVEGTSGNNEQFF.

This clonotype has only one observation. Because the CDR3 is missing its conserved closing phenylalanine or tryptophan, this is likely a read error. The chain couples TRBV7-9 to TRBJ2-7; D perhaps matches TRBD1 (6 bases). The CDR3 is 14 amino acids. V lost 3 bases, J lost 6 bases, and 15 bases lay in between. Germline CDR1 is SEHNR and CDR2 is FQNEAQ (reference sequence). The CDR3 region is CASSFPGVSGEQYL. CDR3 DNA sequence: TGTGCCAGCAGCTTTCCAGGGGTTTCGGGCGAGCAGTACTTG.

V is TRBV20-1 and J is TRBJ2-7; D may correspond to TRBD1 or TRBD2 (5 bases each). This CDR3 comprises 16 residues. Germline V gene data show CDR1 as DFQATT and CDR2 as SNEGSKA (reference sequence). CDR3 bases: TGCTGCGCTAGAGATCCCCTAGGGACCCTAACCTACGAGCAGTACTTC. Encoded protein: CCARDPLGTLTYEQYF.

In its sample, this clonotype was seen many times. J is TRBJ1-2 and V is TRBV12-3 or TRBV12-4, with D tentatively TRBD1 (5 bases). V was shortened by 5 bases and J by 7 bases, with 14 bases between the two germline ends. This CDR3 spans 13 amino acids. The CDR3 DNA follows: TGTGCCAGCAGTCACCGCAGGGCGGGTGGCTACACCTTC. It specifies CASSHRRAGGYTF.

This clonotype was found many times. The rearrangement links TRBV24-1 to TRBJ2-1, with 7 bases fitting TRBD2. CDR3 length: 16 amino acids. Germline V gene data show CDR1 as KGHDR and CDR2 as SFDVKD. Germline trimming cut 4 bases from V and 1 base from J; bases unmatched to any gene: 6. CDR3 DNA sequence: TGTGCCACCAGTGACAGACTAGCTGGGTCCTACAATGAGCAGTTCTTC. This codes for CATSDRLAGSYNEQFF.

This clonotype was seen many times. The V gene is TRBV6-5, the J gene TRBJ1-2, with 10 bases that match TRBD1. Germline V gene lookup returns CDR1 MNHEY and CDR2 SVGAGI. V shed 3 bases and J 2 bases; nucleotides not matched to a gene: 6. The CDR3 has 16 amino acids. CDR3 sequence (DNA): TGTGCCAGCAGTTATGTAAGGACAGGGGGAAACTATGGCTACACCTTC. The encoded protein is CASSYVRTGGNYGYTF.

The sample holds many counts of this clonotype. The CDR3 sequence: CASSPSYTAGAGEKLFF. CDR3 in DNA: TGTGCCAGCAGCCCTTCCTACACCGCAGGCGCTGGTGAAAAACTGTTTTTT. This chain uses TRBV7-6 with TRBJ1-4; D is unclear. Germline CDR1 SGHVS, CDR2 FNYEAQ. CDR3 size: 17 residues. V was clipped by 5 bases and J by 7 bases, with 23 bases between them. Full variable domain (rest looked up from reference TRBV7-6 and TRBJ1-4): GAGVSQSPRYKVTKRGQDVALRCDPISGHVSLYWYRQALGQGPEFLTYFNYEAQQDKSGLPNDRFSAERPEGSISTLTIQRTEQRDSAMYRCASSPSYTAGAGEKLFFGSGTQLSVL.

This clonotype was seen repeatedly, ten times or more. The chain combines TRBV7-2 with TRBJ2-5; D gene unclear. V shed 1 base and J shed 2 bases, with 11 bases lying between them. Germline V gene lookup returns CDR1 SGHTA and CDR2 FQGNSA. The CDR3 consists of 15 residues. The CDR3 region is CASSLVLGRQETQYF. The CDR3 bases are TGTGCCAGCAGCTTAGTTCTTGGCAGACAAGAGACCCAGTACTTC.